Below are 10 T cell receptor beta chains sequenced from a single sample in a study of shared clonotypes between healthy human individuals. Sequencing used immunoSEQ multiplex PCR; TCRdb keeps in-frame clones, though not all of them. The sample consists of 600,000 to 750,000 clones, over 55% of them appearing once. Sequenced: memory CD4+ T cells sorted from blood. The subset was: CD45RA-negative fraction. The receptors stem from a woman in her twenties or thirties in good health.

The chain employs TRBV7-2 and TRBJ2-7; D may be TRBD1 or TRBD2 (5 bases each). This CDR3 comprises 14 residues. V was pared by 7 bases and J by 4 bases, with 17 bases between. Germline V gene sequence: CDR1 SGHTA, CDR2 FQGNSA. For the CDR3, the DNA is TGTGCCAGCACCCCGCAGGGACCCTCTTACGAGCAGTACTTC. It specifies CASTPQGPSYEQYF.

The genes are TRBV10-3 and TRBJ2-7; tentatively, D is TRBD2 (6 bases). The length of the CDR3 is 12 residues. Germline CDR1 and CDR2: ENHRY and SYGVKD. Trimming removed 6 bases at V and 7 bases at J, with 13 bases between. CDR3 amino acids: CAISGTGFEQYF. In nucleotides, the CDR3 is TGTGCCATCAGCGGGACTGGCTTTGAGCAGTACTTC.

The rearrangement joins TRBV7-6 to TRBJ2-7; 7 nucleotides match TRBD1. The ends lost 7 bases at V and 2 bases at J; junction bases unmatched: 14. Germline V lookup: CDR1 SGHVS, CDR2 FNYEAQ. The CDR3 spans 16 residues. The CDR3 DNA reads TGTGCCAGCACCCAAGGGGCCGGGACAGAAGCCTACGAGCAGTACTTC. Its translation is CASTQGAGTEAYEQYF.

J is TRBJ2-2 and V is TRBV11-3, with 10 bases lining up with TRBD2. The CDR3 is made up of 15 amino acids. Trimming at V came to 4 bases and at J to 3 bases, leaving 2 bases not matched to a gene. From germline, CDR1 is SGHNT and CDR2 YENEEA. CDR3 nucleotide sequence: TGTGCCAGCAGCTCTAGCGGGAGCTACACCGGGGAGCTGTTTTTT. Translated: CASSSSGSYTGELFF.

This clone has more than one count but fewer than ten. This chain uses TRBV7-2 with TRBJ1-5, with D hard to call. The CDR3 covers 15 residues. The V and J ends lost 2 bases and 3 bases respectively, with 11 bases between them. Germline V gives CDR1 SGHTA, CDR2 FQGNSA. CDR3 in DNA: TGTGCCAGCAGCTTAAAGGCAGGCTCCAATCAGCCCCAGCATTTT. Translating gives CASSLKAGSNQPQHF.

The CDR3, as DNA: TGTGCCAGCAGCCCACAGGGGGCAGGGGCCAACGTCCTGACTTTC. Protein: CASSPQGAGANVLTF. The chain couples TRBV11-1 to TRBJ2-6; 9 nucleotides match TRBD1. The germline CDR1 and CDR2 sequences are SGHAT and FQDESV (reference sequence). Trimming at V came to 5 bases and at J to 4 bases, leaving 3 bases not matched to a gene. The CDR3 runs 15 residues.

The chain combines TRBV28 with TRBJ2-5, with D possibly matching TRBD1 (6 bases). Trimming left V 6 bases short and J 2 bases short, with 7 bases between. CDR1 is MDHEN and CDR2 is SYDVKM in the germline V gene. The CDR3 spans 12 residues. CDR3 region: CASRGGQETQYF. The DNA of the CDR3 is TGTGCCAGCAGAGGGGGACAAGAGACCCAGTACTTC.

This chain uses TRBV27 with TRBJ2-7; 7 bases agree with TRBD1. Germline V gene sequence: CDR1 MNHEY, CDR2 SMNVEV (reference sequence). The CDR3 sequence is 14 residues long. The trim removed 2 bases at V and 4 bases at J, leaving 5 bases unmatched. Here the CDR3 DNA reads TGTGCCAGCAGTTTAAGGGACAGATTGTACGAGCAGTACTTC. Translation: CASSLRDRLYEQYF.

CDR3: CASSSPHKSGASSYEQYF. The CDR3 DNA follows: TGTGCCAGCAGCTCCCCCCATAAATCCGGGGCCAGCTCCTACGAGCAGTACTTC. The chain employs TRBV7-9 and TRBJ2-7; D assignment may be TRBD1 or TRBD2 (5 bases each). V shed 4 bases and J shed 0 bases, with 22 bases lying between them. The germline CDR1 and CDR2 sequences are SEHNR and FQNEAQ (reference sequence). The CDR3 extends over 18 amino acids.

The chain uses TRBV19 and TRBJ2-1; D unresolved. CDR3 size: 12 residues. The germline V gene encodes CDR1 LNHDA and CDR2 SQIVND (reference sequence). V dropped 8 bases and J dropped 5 bases, with 10 bases sitting between them. The CDR3: CASGTRHNEQFF. The CDR3 DNA reads as TGTGCCAGTGGTACTCGACACAATGAGCAGTTCTTC.